The 24 T cell receptor beta chains presented below share a single source sample, sequenced in a study of shared clonotypes between healthy human individuals. Some clones are missing from TCRdb's copy, which holds only in-frame ones; the method was immunoSEQ multiplex PCR. The repertoire holds a few hundred thousand clones, roughly 85% seen once, with approximately 12% in the top ten. The sequenced sample consisted of PBMCs. These receptors were taken from a woman aged 40-49 years in good health. Some clones in this sample may be carry-over from other donors' samples.

The chain combines TRBV5-1 with TRBJ2-7; maybe TRBD1 (6 bases). Germline V gene lookup returns CDR1 SGHRS and CDR2 YFSETQ. V dropped 1 base and J dropped 5 bases, with 10 bases sitting between them. This CDR3 region has 13 residues. In DNA, the CDR3 is TGCGCCAGCAGCTTGAACAGGGTAGACGAGCAGTACTTC. Translating gives CASSLNRVDEQYF.

This clone was seen more than once but under ten times. V gene TRBV27 combines with J gene TRBJ2-5; 10 bases fit TRBD2. The J call is uncertain, as TRBJ2-7 better fits the DNA end. Germline CDR1 MNHEY, CDR2 SMNVEV (reference sequence). The CDR3 covers 15 residues. For the CDR3, the DNA is TGTGCCAGCAGTACCAAGCGGGAGGGCCCCCACGAGCAGTACTTC. This gives the protein CASSTKREGPHEQYF.

On this clone itself: A much larger clone lies a single base off, so this may be a read error. The chain joins TRBV19 to TRBJ1-3; D is undetermined. Germline V gene data show CDR1 as LNHDA and CDR2 as SQIVND (reference sequence). The CDR3 contains 15 residues. CDR3 residues: CASSIARGSGNTMYF. As DNA, the CDR3 is TGTGCCAGTAGTATAGCCCGCGGTTCTGGAAACACCATGTATTTT.

The CDR3 reads CASSLRFGYDYGYTF. The CDR3 nucleotides are TGTGCCAGCAGTTTACGATTCGGTTACGACTATGGCTACACCTTC. The chain recombines TRBV27 with TRBJ1-2, with D uncertain. Trimming pared 2 bases from V and 3 bases from J, leaving 13 bases between. The germline CDR1 and CDR2 sequences are MNHEY and SMNVEV (reference sequence). This CDR3 is built from 15 residues.

The chain carries TRBV2 and TRBJ1-5; D gene unclear. In germline, CDR1 is SNHLY, CDR2 FYNNEI. V lost 5 bases to trimming and J lost 9 bases, with 14 bases between them. The length of the CDR3 is 13 residues. CDR3 protein: CASSYGPIAPQHF. For the CDR3, the DNA is TGTGCCAGCAGTTACGGACCAATTGCGCCCCAGCATTTT.

The chain combines TRBV4-1 with TRBJ2-7; no reliable D call. The CDR3 consists of 13 residues. Trimming stripped 0 bases from V and 6 bases from J, with 9 bases between. Germline CDR1 and CDR2: MGHRA and YSYEKL. The CDR3: CASSQEFATEQYF. The CDR3 DNA is TGCGCCAGCAGCCAAGAGTTCGCGACCGAGCAGTACTTC.

V and J are TRBV27 and TRBJ2-7, with 7 bases that match TRBD2. V was pared by 2 bases and J by 5 bases, with 15 bases of the junction left unmatched. This CDR3 spans 17 amino acids. Germline V gene data show CDR1 as MNHEY and CDR2 as SMNVEV (reference sequence). The CDR3 DNA sequence: TGTGCCAGCAGTTTAATCGGCCCCCTGGGACTACTAAACGAGCAGTACTTC. Translated, it gives CASSLIGPLGLLNEQYF.

This chain uses TRBV21-1 with TRBJ2-3; TRBD2, the D gene given by the table, was not confirmed from the DNA. TRBV21-1 is reported as a pseudogene. This CDR3 has 17 amino acids. In nucleotides, the CDR3 is TGTGCCAGCAGCAAAGGGTGGGAACCAGCGGCCACAGATACGCAGTATTTT. Its protein is CASSKGWEPAATDTQYF.

As to this clone: A read error may account for a junction end that differs from germline. The chain has TRBV10-3 and TRBJ2-2, with 11 bases aligning to TRBD2. Looked up from germline, CDR1 is ENHRY and CDR2 is SYGVKD. CDR3 size: 14 residues. CDR3 loop: CATRGTSGAGELFF. CDR3 DNA sequence: TGTGCCACCAGGGGGACTAGCGGCGCCGGGGAGCTATTTTTT.

The chain combines TRBV7-6 with TRBJ2-3; possible D gene TRBD2, 5 bases. The CDR3 runs to 15 residues. V lost 4 bases to trimming and J lost 0 bases, with 11 bases between them. Germline V gene lookup returns CDR1 SGHVS and CDR2 FNYEAQ. CDR3 sequence: CASSSYPGSTDTQYF. CDR3 coding DNA: TGTGCCAGCAGCTCCTACCCGGGAAGCACAGATACGCAGTATTTT. Looking up the rest from reference TRBV7-6 and TRBJ2-3 gives the full variable domain: GAGVSQSPRYKVTKRGQDVALRCDPISGHVSLYWYRQALGQGPEFLTYFNYEAQQDKSGLPNDRFSAERPEGSISTLTIQRTEQRDSAMYRCASSSYPGSTDTQYFGPGTRLTVL.

The chain combines TRBV2 with TRBJ1-2; no clear D. V lost 5 bases and J lost 0, with 4 bases in between. The CDR3 totals 12 residues. CDR1 is SNHLY, CDR2 FYNNEI, per germline. CDR3 protein: CASSRTNYGYTF. The DNA of the CDR3 is TGTGCCAGCAGTAGGACTAACTATGGCTACACCTTC.

The chain employs TRBV7-8 and TRBJ2-5, with D unresolved. There are 12 residues in the CDR3. CDR1 is SGHVS and CDR2 is FQNEAQ in the germline V gene. The germline V and J ends were trimmed by 2 bases and 4 bases, with 5 bases remaining between them. The CDR3 spells CASSLNVETQYF. The CDR3 region has the DNA TGTGCCAGCAGCTTAAACGTAGAGACCCAGTACTTC.

This clone was detected only a few times. The same CDR3 also results from other DNA sequences found in this sample. The chain couples TRBV4-2 to TRBJ2-5; perhaps TRBD1 as D (6 bases). Trimming removed 1 base from V and 5 bases from J, with 14 bases in between. Germline CDR1 is LGHNA and CDR2 is YNFKEQ. CDR3 length: 15 amino acids. The CDR3 sequence is CASSQAVRGYETQYF. As DNA, the CDR3 is TGTGCCAGCAGCCAAGCCGTTAGGGGGTACGAGACCCAGTACTTC.

V and J are TRBV7-3 and TRBJ2-2; 9 bases align to TRBD1. CDR1 is SGHTA and CDR2 is FQGTGA in the germline V gene. Germline trimming cut 2 bases from V and 4 bases from J; bases unmatched to any gene: 2. This CDR3 comprises 15 residues. CDR3 in amino acids: CASSLGTGITGELFF. DNA of the CDR3: TGTGCCAGCAGCTTAGGGACAGGGATCACCGGGGAGCTGTTTTTT.

This clone was picked up a small number of times. In the same sample, other DNA sequences code for this CDR3. The rearrangement uses TRBV30 and TRBJ2-3, with D hard to call. Trimming removed 2 bases at V and 2 bases at J, with 5 bases between. Germline-derived CDR1 and CDR2 are GTSNPN and SVGIG (reference sequence). CDR3 length: 12 amino acids. The CDR3 sequence is CAWSPPTDTQYF. Written as DNA, the CDR3 is TGTGCCTGGAGTCCCCCCACAGATACGCAGTATTTT.

This clone was detected only once. The V and J genes are TRBV2 and TRBJ2-5, with D perhaps matching TRBD2 (5 bases). The CDR3 has 14 amino acids. Trimming shortened V by 6 bases and J by 4 bases, and 15 bases separated the two germline ends. Per the germline V gene, CDR1 is SNHLY and CDR2 is FYNNEI. The CDR3 spells CASRRLQSGETQYF. CDR3 sequence (DNA): TGTGCCAGCAGGCGGCTCCAGAGCGGAGAGACCCAGTACTTC.

This chain joins TRBV25-1 and TRBJ1-1; D possibly corresponds to TRBD1 (5 bases). Trimming removed 1 base at V and 1 base at J, with 19 bases between. Germline CDR1 and CDR2: MGHDK and SYGVNS. The CDR3 has 18 residues. This chain's CDR3 is CASSELSGGSSRNTEAFF. DNA for the CDR3: TGTGCCAGCAGTGAATTAAGTGGGGGAAGTAGCCGGAACACTGAAGCTTTCTTT.

This clone appeared a single time. The chain couples TRBV4-3 to TRBJ2-2; 9 nucleotides align to TRBD2. The germline gives CDR1 LGHNA, CDR2 YSLEER. V trimming: 3 bases; J trimming: 5 bases; junction bases outside the gene matches: 10. The CDR3 totals 17 residues. The CDR3 protein is CASSHHLAGEGTGELFF. The CDR3 bases are TGCGCCAGCAGCCACCACTTAGCGGGAGAGGGGACCGGGGAGCTGTTTTTT.

The gene calls are TRBV18 and TRBJ2-7; tentatively, D is TRBD1 (6 bases). V was clipped by 3 bases and J by 1 base, with 13 bases between them. Germline V gives CDR1 KGHSH, CDR2 LQKENI. CDR3 length equals 15 residues. The CDR3 nucleotides are TGTGCCAGCTCACCCTACCAGGGGTCATCCTACGAGCAGTACTTC. It specifies CASSPYQGSSYEQYF.

J is TRBJ2-5 and V is TRBV6-1; D is uncertain. The CDR3 is 11 amino acids. V dropped 4 bases and J dropped 1 base, with 1 base sitting between them. The germline V gene encodes CDR1 MNHNS and CDR2 SASEGT. The CDR3 coding sequence is TGTGCCAGCAGTGCCCAAGAGACCCAGTACTTC. Protein: CASSAQETQYF.

This sequence joins TRBV7-2 and TRBJ2-5, with a weak D call TRBD1 (5 bases). The V gene's germline CDR1 is SGHTA and CDR2 FQGNSA. The CDR3 extends over 15 amino acids. With 1 base removed from V and 6 bases from J, the gap between germline ends came to 15 bases. The DNA of the CDR3 is TGTGCCAGCAGCTTAGGAGACACAGGTCCGAAGACCCAGTACTTC. It specifies CASSLGDTGPKTQYF.

A remark on this clone: Being one base from a much bigger clone, this may be a read error. Other DNA sequences within the sample encode an identical CDR3. This sequence joins TRBV27 and TRBJ1-5; no reliable D call. V lost 6 bases and J lost 2, with 11 bases in between. Germline-derived CDR1 and CDR2 are MNHEY and SMNVEV (reference sequence). The CDR3 totals 14 residues. The CDR3 spells CASSLGRGNQPQHF. The DNA for the CDR3 is TGTGCCAGCAGCTTAGGGAGGGGCAATCAGCCCCAGCATTTT.

This sequence joins TRBV19 and TRBJ1-5; D possibly corresponds to TRBD1 (5 bases). The V gene's germline CDR1 is LNHDA and CDR2 SQIVND (reference sequence). CDR3 length: 16 residues. The germline V and J ends were trimmed by 5 bases and 0 bases, with 14 bases remaining between them. CDR3 protein: CASSSDRAYSNQPQHF. Here the CDR3 DNA reads TGTGCCAGTAGTTCCGACAGAGCGTATAGCAATCAGCCCCAGCATTTT.

Only one count was recorded for this clone. The chain joins TRBV7-2 to TRBJ2-2, with D maybe TRBD2 (6 bases). The CDR3 totals 14 residues. The V gene lost 7 bases and the J gene lost 7 bases, with 16 bases spanning the gap. Germline V gene lookup returns CDR1 SGHTA and CDR2 FQGNSA. The CDR3 coding sequence is TGTGCCAGCAAGAAAGGAGGGCCTAGCGGGGAGCTGTTTTTT. Encoded protein: CASKKGGPSGELFF.